Below, 5 T cell receptor beta chains from the same sample are listed, as sequenced in a study of blood T cells in healthy people across ages (dated by TCRdb to between 2015 and 2017). Library generation was performed with 5' RACE. Sequencing was performed on an Illumina HiSeq 2500. A second PCR of roughly 7 to 11 cycles was performed with a sample-barcoded 5' primer and a J-beta primer mix. In TCRdb, the public reads were trimmed at Q25 with fastp and aligned with MiXCR, with productive beta chains retained. Each entry is one CDR3 protein sequence, shown with its most common DNA and genes. This sample lists 1.5 million to 1.8 million distinct CDR3 sequences; 40% to 45% were detected once. The ten largest clones capture less than 5% of the sample. Sequenced input: blood. These receptors were collected from a woman aged 18-29 years in good health.

The rearrangement links TRBV7-9 to TRBJ2-1, with 13 bases that match TRBD2. With V trimmed by 5 bases and J by 0 bases, 4 bases remained unmatched. CDR3 length equals 17 residues. Germline V gene sequence: CDR1 SEHNR, CDR2 FQNEAQ (reference sequence). The CDR3 region is CASSPRTSGSSYNEQFF. Here the CDR3 DNA reads TGTGCCAGCAGCCCGAGGACTAGCGGGAGCTCCTACAATGAGCAGTTCTTC.

This chain joins TRBV9 and TRBJ2-3; TRBD2 aligns across 11 bases. CDR1 SGDLS and CDR2 YYNGEE come from the germline V gene. The V gene end was trimmed by 1 base and the J gene end by 3 bases; junction bases not matched to a gene: 7. The CDR3 contains 17 residues. CDR3 in amino acids: CASSVRGLAGGTDTQYF. CDR3 coding DNA: TGTGCCAGCAGCGTAAGGGGGCTAGCGGGGGGTACAGATACGCAGTATTTT.

This clonotype was detected ten times or more. The chain carries TRBV29-1 and TRBJ2-1; D may be TRBD2 (7 bases). V was pared by 3 bases and J by 2 bases, with 17 bases between. The CDR3 spans 16 residues. Germline CDR1 is SQVTM and CDR2 is ANQGSEA. In DNA form, the CDR3 reads TGCAGCGTTGAGAAGGGGGGAGGGGAGACCTACAATGAGCAGTTCTTC. Protein: CSVEKGGGETYNEQFF.

This clonotype showed up just a few times. In DNA, the CDR3 is TGTGCCAGCAGCTTAATGGAATTAAATGAGCAGTTCTTC. As protein: CASSLMELNEQFF. The V call is TRBV7-2, the J call TRBJ2-1; D remains unclear. The CDR3 has 13 amino acids. The germline V and J ends were trimmed by 2 bases and 7 bases, with 9 bases remaining between them. The germline gives CDR1 SGHTA, CDR2 FQGNSA.

V usage is TRBV7-2 and J usage is TRBJ2-5, with 8 bases aligning to TRBD2. The CDR3 runs to 14 residues. J was trimmed by 1 base and V by 10 bases; bases with no gene match: 8. Germline lookup yields CDR1 SGHTA and CDR2 FQGNSA. CDR3 nucleotides: TGTGCCAACTCCCTAGCGGGCCTCCAAGAGACCCAGTACTTC. This translates into CANSLAGLQETQYF.